These 2 T cell receptor beta chains were sequenced from one sample in a study of blood T cell repertoires in COVID-19. Profiling relied on immunoSEQ multiplex PCR, and the TCRdb table lists in-frame clones only, not all of them. The sample lists roughly 250,000 clones, more than 70% seen once, with roughly 2% in the top ten. Sequenced sample: peripheral blood. These receptors came from a woman in her 40s who had recovered from COVID-19.

The gene calls are TRBV7-8 and TRBJ1-1, with 7 bases identical to TRBD1. The CDR3 totals 13 residues. Germline assignment: CDR1 SGHVS and CDR2 FQNEAQ. V trimming: 6 bases; J trimming: 5 bases; junction bases outside the gene matches: 6. CDR3 nucleotide sequence: TGTGCCAGCAGTCTAGACAGGGAAACTGAAGCTTTCTTT. This encodes CASSLDRETEAFF.

CDR3 in amino acids: CASSSRLAGGRNEQFF. CDR3 coding DNA: TGTGCCAGCAGCTCGAGACTAGCGGGAGGTCGAAATGAGCAGTTCTTC. This chain joins TRBV7-2 and TRBJ2-1, with 13 bases identical to TRBD2. This CDR3 contains 16 residues. Germline values: CDR1 SGHTA, CDR2 FQGNSA. J gave up 7 bases and V 4 bases, and 7 bases lay outside the gene matches.